A selection of T cell receptor beta chains follows, all from one sample in a study of neurological immune-mediated disorders. From the 5' RACE reads, TCRdb called clonotypes with MiXCR, one entry per CDR3 protein. This table holds 55,000 to 75,000 distinct CDR3 sequences, approximately 13% found once. Sequenced sample: PBMCs. Source of these receptors: a female donor with HTLV-1-associated myelopathy (HAM/TSP). The CDR3 runs from the conserved cysteine through the conserved F or W. A D gene is named only where the DNA matches it firmly. The size of a clone is reported for some rows only, either as once, few or many, or as a class for expanded clones.

many	TRBJ2-3	TRBV3-1	-	CASRYGQSITDTQYF	TGTGCCAGCAGGTACGGACAGTCAATCACAGATACGCAGTATTTT
many	TRBJ2-2	TRBV2	-	CATGQFTGELFF	TGTGCCACCGGACAGTTCACCGGGGAGCTGTTTTTT
many	TRBJ2-7	TRBV5-5	-	CASSSPQTGAGYEQYF	TGTGCCAGCAGCTCCCCCCAAACCGGGGCAGGGTACGAGCAGTACTTC
many	TRBJ2-7	TRBV5-1	-	CASSLEQGEQYF	TGCGCCAGCAGCTTGGAACAGGGCGAGCAGTACTTC
-	TRBJ2-3	TRBV5-1	TRBD1	CASSGGDRVKTLDTQYF	TGCGCCAGCAGCGGCGGGGACAGGGTAAAGACGTTAGATACGCAGTATTTT
few	TRBJ1-3	TRBV20-1	-	CSATPLDPGNTIYF	TGCAGTGCTACCCCCCTAGATCCTGGAAACACCATATATTTT
-	TRBJ2-1	TRBV6-6	-	CASSYLGSSYNEQFF	TGTGCCAGCAGTTACCTGGGGAGCTCCTACAATGAGCAGTTCTTC
many	TRBJ2-1	TRBV3-1	-	CASSQDRITLYEQFF	TGTGCCAGCAGCCAAGACAGGATAACCCTATATGAGCAGTTCTTC
many	TRBJ1-5	TRBV20-1	TRBD1	CSATRDRGLQPQHF	TGCAGTGCCACCCGGGACAGGGGGCTTCAGCCCCAGCATTTT
many	TRBJ1-2	TRBV20-1	-	CSAPNTGNYGYTF	TGCAGTGCGCCTAACACAGGGAACTATGGCTACACCTTC